This T cell receptor beta chain came from a study of cytomegalovirus exposure and HLA in healthy donors. The study's findings and limits: Versus the approximately 670-donor mean, an Asian-associated ancestry cluster reportedly showed fewer N-insertions in a later analysis.

Details on this clone: Its cognate antigen is unknown.

The PCR used 60 Vbeta and 13 Jbeta primers. Generated by immunoSEQ multiplex PCR, the TCRdb table keeps only in-frame clones and is missing some. The sample includes about 180,000 clones, about 80% of them seen just once. The CDR3 contains 13 residues. With 4 bases removed from V and 6 bases from J, the gap between germline ends came to 10 bases. CDR1 and CDR2 from the germline V gene are MNHEY and SVGAGI. This sequence originates from a man aged 60 to 75 in good health and CMV-seronegative. The specimen sequenced was PBMCs. The chain carries TRBV6-5 and TRBJ1-5; no clear D. In DNA form, the CDR3 reads TGTGCCAGCAGTTCCAACATATTTCAGCCCCAGCATTTT. This codes for CASSSNIFQPQHF.